This T cell receptor (beta chain) was recovered during a study of Ad26.COV2.S vaccination and SARS-CoV-2 variants. Treatment described: some 20 received Ad26.COV2.S at low or high dose, single or two shots; about 5 received placebo; per-sample allocation not given. The samples were gathered on day 63 after the first injection of vaccine or placebo. This Boston cohort included adults aged 18-55 years. This vaccine is an Ad26 vector that expresses the Wuhan-strain SARS-CoV-2 spike. The method was immunoSEQ multiplex PCR; TCRdb's version includes in-frame clones alone and lacks a portion of them. The data hold about 480,000 clones, with around 85% observed a single time. This CDR3 region has 17 residues. V dropped 0 bases and J dropped 1 base, with 15 bases sitting between them. Germline V gene lookup returns CDR1 LGHNA and CDR2 YNFKEQ.

The chain recombines TRBV4-2 with TRBJ1-1; D unresolved. The sequencing here drew on peripheral blood, taken in a trial of Ad26.COV2.S vaccine versus placebo. The origin of this receptor is a person aged 18 to 65 who received the Ad26.COV2.S COVID-19 vaccine or a placebo. CDR3 nucleotide sequence: TGTGCCAGCAGCCAAGATGACGGCGGGAGGACGAACACTGAAGCTTTCTTT. Translated: CASSQDDGGRTNTEAFF.